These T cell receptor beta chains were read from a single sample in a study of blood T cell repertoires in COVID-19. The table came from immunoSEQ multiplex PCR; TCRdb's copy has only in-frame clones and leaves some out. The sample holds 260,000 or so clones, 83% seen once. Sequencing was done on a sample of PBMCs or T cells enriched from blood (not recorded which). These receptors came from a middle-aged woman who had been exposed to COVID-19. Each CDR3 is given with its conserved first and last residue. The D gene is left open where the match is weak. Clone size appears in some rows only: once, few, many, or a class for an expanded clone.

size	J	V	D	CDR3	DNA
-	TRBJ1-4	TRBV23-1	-	CASSRKPGGGFEKLFF	TGCGCCAGCAGTCGAAAACCCGGGGGGGGGTTTGAAAAACTGTTTTTT
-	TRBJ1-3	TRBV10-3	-	CAISNSRTVGNTIYF	TGTGCCATCAGCAACTCCCGGACAGTTGGAAACACCATATATTTT
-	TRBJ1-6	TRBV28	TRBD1	CASRSGQGYNSPLHF	TGTGCCAGCAGATCGGGACAGGGGTATAATTCACCCCTCCACTTT
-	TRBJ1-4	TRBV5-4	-	CASSPGVEGEKLFF	TGTGCCAGCAGCCCGGGTGTAGAAGGAGAAAAACTGTTTTTT
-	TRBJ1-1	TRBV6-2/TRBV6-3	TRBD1	CASSYGTGITGNTEAFF	TGTGCCAGCAGTTACGGGACAGGGATAACAGGGAACACTGAAGCTTTCTTT
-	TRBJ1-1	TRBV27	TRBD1	CASSWGQGRVNAFF	TGTGCCAGCAGTTGGGGACAGGGTAGAGTGAACGCTTTCTTT
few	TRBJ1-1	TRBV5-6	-	CASSLVGRAMNTEAFF	TGTGCCAGCAGCTTGGTGGGGAGGGCTATGAACACTGAAGCTTTCTTT
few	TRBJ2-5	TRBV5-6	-	CASSQRILGGETQYF	TGTGCCAGCAGCCAACGGATTCTAGGGGGAGAGACCCAGTACTTC
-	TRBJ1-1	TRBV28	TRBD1	CASSPPGTGGTEAFF	TGTGCCAGCAGTCCCCCCGGGACAGGGGGCACTGAAGCTTTCTTT
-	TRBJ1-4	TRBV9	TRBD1	CASSVGQGGEKLFF	TGTGCCAGCAGCGTAGGACAGGGGGGTGAAAAACTGTTTTTT
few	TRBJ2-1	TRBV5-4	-	CASGDSNNEQFF	TGTGCCAGTGGGGACTCGAACAATGAGCAGTTCTTC
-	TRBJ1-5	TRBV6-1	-	CASSERGWGQPQHF	TGTGCCAGCAGTGAAAGGGGCTGGGGCCAGCCCCAGCATTTT
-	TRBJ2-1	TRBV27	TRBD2	CASRSGGPYNEQFF	TGTGCCAGCAGGAGCGGGGGGCCCTACAATGAGCAGTTCTTC
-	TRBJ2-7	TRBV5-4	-	CASSLATGPYEQYF	TGTGCCAGCAGCTTGGCGACAGGACCCTACGAGCAGTACTTC
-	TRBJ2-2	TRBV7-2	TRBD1	CASSKQGTGELFF	TGTGCCAGCAGCAAACAGGGGACCGGGGAGCTGTTTTTT